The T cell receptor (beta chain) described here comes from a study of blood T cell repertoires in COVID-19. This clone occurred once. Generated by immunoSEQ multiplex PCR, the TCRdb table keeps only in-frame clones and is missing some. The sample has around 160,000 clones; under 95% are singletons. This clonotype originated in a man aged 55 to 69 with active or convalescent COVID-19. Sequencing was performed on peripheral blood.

DNA for the CDR3: TGCGCCAGCAGCTTGGCGGAGCCGGGCACAGATACGCAGTATTTT. Encoded protein: CASSLAEPGTDTQYF. This chain joins TRBV5-1 and TRBJ2-3; D gene ambiguous. Germline V gene sequence: CDR1 SGHRS, CDR2 YFSETQ. V lost 0 bases, J lost 1 base, and 9 bases lay in between. The CDR3 contains 15 residues. Combining the CDR3 with reference TRBV5-1 and TRBJ2-3 gives the whole variable domain KAGVTQTPRYLIKTRGQQVTLSCSPISGHRSVSWYQQTPGQGLQFLFEYFSETQRNKGNFPGRFSGRQFSNSRSEMNVSTLELGDSALYLCASSLAEPGTDTQYFGPGTRLTVL.